The entry below gives a single T cell receptor (beta chain) sequence along with its context. V lost 5 bases, J lost 2 bases, and 10 bases lay in between. Per germline, CDR1 SGHRS and CDR2 YFSETQ. CDR3 length equals 13 residues. This sample is part of a study of blood T cell repertoires in COVID-19. Study-level information: Researchers got acute and convalescent COVID-19 samples from the United States, Italy and Spain.

Original methodology: Reference gene primer amplification yielded estimated nucleated cell counts. Clones were sequenced by immunoSEQ multiplex PCR, and TCRdb holds only the in-frame ones, with some missing. D and trimming were read from the DNA, whereas the V and J calls and clone size are those reported in that table. Of about 210,000 clones listed, 88% are singletons. Sequenced material: peripheral blood. The rearrangement links TRBV5-1 to TRBJ1-2, with D unresolved. This receptor was taken from a man between 18 and 29 years old with active or convalescent COVID-19. The CDR3 nucleotides read TGCGCCAGCAGTTTCGGCGGAAACTATGGCTACACCTTC. It yields the protein CASSFGGNYGYTF.